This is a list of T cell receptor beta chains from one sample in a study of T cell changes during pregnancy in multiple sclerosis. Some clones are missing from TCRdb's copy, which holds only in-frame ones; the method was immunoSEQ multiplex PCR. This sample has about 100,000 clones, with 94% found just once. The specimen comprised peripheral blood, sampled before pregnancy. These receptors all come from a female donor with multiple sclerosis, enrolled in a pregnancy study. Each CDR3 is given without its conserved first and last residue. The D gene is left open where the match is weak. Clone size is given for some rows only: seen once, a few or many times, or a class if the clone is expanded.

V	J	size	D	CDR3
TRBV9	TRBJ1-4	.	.	ASSVGTVYNEKLF
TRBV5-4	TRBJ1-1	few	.	ASSLEGVAF
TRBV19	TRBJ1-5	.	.	ASSITRYSNQPQH
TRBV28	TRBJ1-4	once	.	ASRRTSENEKLF
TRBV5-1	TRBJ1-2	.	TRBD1	ASSPQGQNYGYT
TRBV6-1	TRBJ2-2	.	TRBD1	ASSDPYRGSGELF
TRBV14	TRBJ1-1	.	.	ASSRRGQNTEAF
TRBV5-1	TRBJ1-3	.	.	ASRGANSGNTIY
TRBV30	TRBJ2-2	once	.	AWNTVTGELF
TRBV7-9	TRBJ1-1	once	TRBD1	ASSPPRTGMNTEAF